The next 27 T cell receptor beta chains were all read from a single sample in a study of T cell changes during pregnancy in multiple sclerosis. Here immunoSEQ multiplex PCR was the method, and the copy in TCRdb shows in-frame clones only, minus some. The sample shows about 60,000 clones, 80% to 95% of them seen only once. Sample: peripheral blood, taken in the first trimester of pregnancy. The source is a female donor with multiple sclerosis, enrolled in a pregnancy study.

This chain uses TRBV7-2 with TRBJ2-3, with 10 bases fitting TRBD2. The V gene end was trimmed by 4 bases and the J gene end by 0 bases; junction bases not matched to a gene: 13. This CDR3 is 19 amino acids long. Germline CDR1 is SGHTA and CDR2 is FQGNSA. The CDR3 region is CASSSPPSGGNPSTDTQYF. CDR3 sequence (DNA): TGTGCCAGCAGCTCCCCTCCTAGCGGGGGCAACCCTAGCACAGATACGCAGTATTTT.

The sample holds a few counts of this clone. The sample contains more than one DNA sequence encoding this CDR3. This chain connects TRBV30 to TRBJ1-1; 8 bases are shared with TRBD1. Trimming at V came to 3 bases and at J to 4 bases, leaving 4 bases not matched to a gene. Germline CDR1 and CDR2: GTSNPN and SVGIG (reference sequence). The CDR3 spans 13 residues. CDR3 region: CAWSADRGTEAFF. The CDR3 bases are TGTGCCTGGAGCGCCGACAGGGGCACTGAAGCTTTCTTT.

The chain uses TRBV7-2 and TRBJ1-1; D not certain. CDR3 length equals 13 residues. The V end was cut by 5 bases, the J end by 4 bases, with 11 bases between. Germline lookup yields CDR1 SGHTA and CDR2 FQGNSA. CDR3: CASSTLLRTEAFF. In DNA form, the CDR3 reads TGTGCCAGCAGCACCCTACTTCGCACTGAAGCTTTCTTT.

The V gene is TRBV2, the J gene TRBJ1-1, with 9 bases aligning to TRBD1. The germline V gene has CDR1 SNHLY and CDR2 FYNNEI. The CDR3 is 14 amino acids. V shed 7 bases and J 5 bases; nucleotides not matched to a gene: 8. The CDR3 is CASKGDRVGTEAFF. DNA of the CDR3: TGTGCCAGCAAGGGGGACAGGGTTGGAACTGAAGCTTTCTTT.

V and J are TRBV30 and TRBJ1-2, with a possible D match to TRBD1 (5 bases). Per germline, CDR1 GTSNPN and CDR2 SVGIG (reference sequence). The ends were cut back, 3 bases at V and 4 bases at J, with 9 bases in the middle. The CDR3 runs to 12 residues. Written as DNA, the CDR3 is TGTGCCTGGAGCAGGGTCGGCTATGGCTACACCTTC. It specifies CAWSRVGYGYTF.

This rearrangement joins TRBV5-4 to TRBJ1-3; D possibly corresponds to TRBD1 (5 bases). CDR1 SGHNT and CDR2 YYREEE come from the germline V gene (reference sequence). Between the trimmed V and J ends, which lost 0 bases and 0 bases, there was a span of 10 bases. The CDR3 runs 16 residues. CDR3 coding DNA: TGTGCCAGCAGCTTGGAGGGGATCTCCTCTGGAAACACCATATATTTT. Protein product: CASSLEGISSGNTIYF.

The chain carries TRBV18 and TRBJ2-1; possibly TRBD1 for D (6 bases). Germline CDR1 and CDR2: KGHSH and LQKENI. Trimming cost V 1 base and J 4 bases, with 11 bases left between them. The length of the CDR3 is 15 residues. Here the CDR3 DNA reads TGTGCCAGCTCACCACTGACAGGACCTTACAATGAGCAGTTCTTC. The encoded protein is CASSPLTGPYNEQFF.

The chain combines TRBV25-1 with TRBJ2-7; maybe TRBD2 (6 bases). This CDR3 region has 16 residues. Germline V gives CDR1 MGHDK, CDR2 SYGVNS. Trimming removed 0 bases from V and 0 bases from J, with 12 bases in between. Here the CDR3 DNA reads TGTGCCAGCAGTGAATACGGGGGTTTCAGCTCCTACGAGCAGTACTTC. This codes for CASSEYGGFSSYEQYF.

V is TRBV10-3 and J is TRBJ1-3; possibly TRBD1 for D (5 bases). The CDR3 is 17 amino acids. Germline values: CDR1 ENHRY, CDR2 SYGVKD. Trimming stripped 0 bases from V and 0 bases from J, with 12 bases between. The CDR3 loop reads CAISESGGLTSGNTIYF. The CDR3 DNA is TGTGCCATCAGTGAGTCGGGGGGACTCACCTCTGGAAACACCATATATTTT.

This chain uses TRBV15 with TRBJ1-2, with D maybe TRBD1 (6 bases). There are 15 residues in the CDR3. V lost 5 bases to trimming and J lost 6 bases, with 19 bases between them. The germline V gene encodes CDR1 LNHNV and CDR2 YYDKDF (reference sequence). The CDR3 protein is CATSFRGGRHHGYTF. CDR3 DNA sequence: TGTGCCACCAGCTTTAGGGGGGGGAGGCATCATGGCTACACCTTC.

The V and J genes are TRBV10-3 and TRBJ2-1, with TRBD1 identical over 9 bases. The CDR3 is 15 amino acids. The germline V gene has CDR1 ENHRY and CDR2 SYGVKD. V lost 3 bases and J lost 8; bases outside the gene matches: 8. The CDR3 here is CAISDSHRGRDEQFF. The DNA of the CDR3 is TGTGCCATCAGTGATAGTCACAGGGGGCGGGATGAGCAGTTCTTC.

The chain employs TRBV7-2 and TRBJ2-1; D is ambiguous. CDR3 length: 14 residues. V was pared by 1 base and J by 6 bases, with 10 bases between. Germline V gene lookup returns CDR1 SGHTA and CDR2 FQGNSA. The DNA for the CDR3 is TGTGCCAGCAGCTTAGTGAGCAACCCCAATGAGCAGTTCTTC. Translating it yields CASSLVSNPNEQFF.

V and J are TRBV19 and TRBJ1-3; D not resolved. V lost 6 bases and J 4 bases, leaving 16 bases between the germline ends. This CDR3 is built from 15 residues. Germline CDR1 reads LNHDA; CDR2 reads SQIVND (reference sequence). The CDR3 sequence: CASRLTGGFGNTIYF. The CDR3 bases are TGTGCCAGTAGACTGACGGGAGGATTCGGAAACACCATATATTTT.

The V and J genes are TRBV2 and TRBJ1-1; D is uncertain. The germline V gene encodes CDR1 SNHLY and CDR2 FYNNEI. This CDR3 comprises 11 residues. Trimming stripped 8 bases from V and 3 bases from J, with 7 bases between. DNA for the CDR3: TGTGCCAGCTTAATTGACACTGAAGCTTTCTTT. It encodes CASLIDTEAFF.

CDR3 residues: CASSLTSSGIQYF. CDR3 sequence (DNA): TGTGCCAGCAGCTTAACTAGCTCTGGCATTCAGTACTTC. V gene TRBV7-2 combines with J gene TRBJ2-4; possibly TRBD2 for D (6 bases). The V gene lost 2 bases and the J gene lost 9 bases, with 11 bases spanning the gap. CDR1 and CDR2 from the germline V gene are SGHTA and FQGNSA. This CDR3 is built from 13 residues.

This clone has just one count. This chain connects TRBV30 to TRBJ1-3, with 7 bases lining up with TRBD1. This CDR3 is 16 amino acids long. CDR1 GTSNPN and CDR2 SVGIG come from the germline V gene (reference sequence). V shed 4 bases, J shed 0 bases, and the junction held 9 bases outside the gene matches. For the CDR3, the DNA is TGTGCCTGGAACCTTGGGACAGTACGCTCTGGAAACACCATATATTTT. It yields the protein CAWNLGTVRSGNTIYF.

V and J are TRBV7-2 and TRBJ2-5, with 7 bases fitting TRBD2. With V trimmed by 0 bases and J by 5 bases, 3 bases remained unmatched. This CDR3 contains 14 residues. The germline V gene has CDR1 SGHTA and CDR2 FQGNSA. The CDR3, as DNA: TGTGCCAGCAGCTTAGCTGGGGGGGGTGAGACCCAGTACTTC. Translated, it gives CASSLAGGGETQYF.

The gene calls are TRBV6-1 and TRBJ2-1; 8 bases map to TRBD1. The J segment lost 8 bases and the V segment lost 6 bases, leaving 6 bases of the junction unmatched. The CDR3 length is 13 residues. CDR1 and CDR2 from the germline V gene are MNHNS and SASEGT. The CDR3 nucleotides read TGTGCCAGCAGCGGACAGGGCCTAGATGAGCAGTTCTTC. It codes for CASSGQGLDEQFF.

This clone has only one observation. The chain combines TRBV7-2 with TRBJ2-3; D is undetermined. Trimming left V 1 base short and J 4 bases short, with 9 bases between. The CDR3 covers 14 residues. CDR1 SGHTA and CDR2 FQGNSA come from the germline V gene. This CDR3 reads CASSLVSQADTQYF. CDR3 bases: TGTGCCAGCAGCTTAGTCTCCCAGGCAGATACGCAGTATTTT.

This chain connects TRBV9 to TRBJ2-1; 16 bases are a match to TRBD2. This CDR3 contains 18 residues. J gave up 4 bases and V 3 bases, and 7 bases lay outside the gene matches. Germline V gene data show CDR1 as SGDLS and CDR2 as YYNGEE. The CDR3, as DNA: TGTGCCAGCAGCGCCTCGGGACTAGCGGGGGGGCAGTACAATGAGCAGTTCTTC. It translates to CASSASGLAGGQYNEQFF.

This chain's CDR3 is CATSGRTGREKLFF. CDR3 nucleotide sequence: TGTGCCACCAGCGGGAGGACAGGGCGCGAAAAACTGTTTTTT. The chain links TRBV15 to TRBJ1-4, with 8 nucleotides matching TRBD1. Germline V CDR1 and CDR2: LNHNV, YYDKDF (reference sequence). The V and J ends lost 5 bases and 8 bases, in that order; junction bases with no gene match: 7. CDR3 size: 14 residues. Looking up the rest from reference TRBV15 and TRBJ1-4 gives the full variable domain: DAMVIQNPRYQVTQFGKPVTLSCSQTLNHNVMYWYQQKSSQAPKLLFHYYDKDFNNEADTPDNFQSRRPNTSFCFLDIRSPGLGDTAMYLCATSGRTGREKLFFGSGTQLSVL.

The V and J genes are TRBV5-4 and TRBJ2-1; a possible D gene is TRBD1 (6 bases). The V gene lost 1 base and the J gene lost 7 bases, with 6 bases spanning the gap. This CDR3 is built from 12 residues. From germline, CDR1 is SGHNT and CDR2 YYREEE (reference sequence). The CDR3 bases are TGTGCCAGCAGCTTGACAGGGAATGAGCAGTTCTTC. It encodes CASSLTGNEQFF.

The gene calls are TRBV7-9 and TRBJ2-1; 10 nucleotides line up with TRBD2. V shed 3 bases and J 7 bases; nucleotides not matched to a gene: 6. Germline assignment: CDR1 SEHNR and CDR2 FQNEAQ (reference sequence). The CDR3 is 15 amino acids. The CDR3 sequence is CASSFQRGGLNEQFF. The CDR3 DNA sequence: TGTGCCAGCAGCTTCCAGCGGGGGGGCCTAAATGAGCAGTTCTTC.

This clone has just one count. The rearrangement uses TRBV19 and TRBJ2-6; D might be TRBD2 (6 bases). Germline V gene sequence: CDR1 LNHDA, CDR2 SQIVND (reference sequence). The ends were cut back, 7 bases at V and 0 bases at J, with 10 bases in the middle. CDR3 length: 15 amino acids. CDR3 in amino acids: CASTGVHSGANVLTF. DNA of the CDR3: TGTGCCAGTACGGGGGTACACTCTGGGGCCAACGTCCTGACTTTC.

This clone was seen only once. The gene calls are TRBV2 and TRBJ2-3; the match to TRBD2 covers 11 bases. Per germline, CDR1 SNHLY and CDR2 FYNNEI. The junction had 4 bases not matched to a gene; V was cut back by 1 base and J by 1 base. The CDR3 has 17 amino acids. The CDR3 DNA is TGTGCCAGCAGTGAAGGTCTAGCGGGGGGACGCACAGATACGCAGTATTTT. Translation: CASSEGLAGGRTDTQYF.

This chain connects TRBV7-2 to TRBJ1-2; 8 bases fit TRBD1. The germline gives CDR1 SGHTA, CDR2 FQGNSA. The CDR3 loop spans 14 amino acids. Trimming took 4 bases from V and 4 from J; bases not matched to a gene: 5. The CDR3 sequence: CASSSQGDGYGYTF. The CDR3 region has the DNA TGTGCCAGCAGCTCACAGGGGGATGGCTATGGCTACACCTTC.

The rearrangement uses TRBV11-1 and TRBJ2-5; no reliable D call. This CDR3 region has 12 residues. Germline V CDR1 and CDR2: SGHAT, FQDESV (reference sequence). The V end was cut by 3 bases, the J end by 5 bases, with 7 bases between. CDR3 nucleotide sequence: TGTGCCAGCAGCTTGTACGGGGAGACCCAGTACTTC. Encoded protein: CASSLYGETQYF.